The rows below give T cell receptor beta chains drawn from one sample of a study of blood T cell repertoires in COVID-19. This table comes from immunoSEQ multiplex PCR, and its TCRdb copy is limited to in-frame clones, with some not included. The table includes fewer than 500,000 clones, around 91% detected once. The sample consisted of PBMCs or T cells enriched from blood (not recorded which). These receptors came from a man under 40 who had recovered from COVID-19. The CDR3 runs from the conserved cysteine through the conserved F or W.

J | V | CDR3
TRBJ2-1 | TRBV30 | CAWKAGGRNNEQFF
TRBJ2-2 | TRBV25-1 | CASRELASNTGELFF
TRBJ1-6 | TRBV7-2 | CASSLVGGSYNSPLHF
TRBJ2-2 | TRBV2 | CATQGALTGELFF
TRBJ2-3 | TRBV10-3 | CAINRDRVADTQYF
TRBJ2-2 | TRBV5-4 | CASSLVASGELFF
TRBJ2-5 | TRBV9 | CASSVEGVQETQYF
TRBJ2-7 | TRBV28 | CASSPQVYEQYF
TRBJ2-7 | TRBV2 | CASSVPGTGPTYEQYF
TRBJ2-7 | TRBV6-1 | CASSEFGLAAYEQYF
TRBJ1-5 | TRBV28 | CASSSRPQHF
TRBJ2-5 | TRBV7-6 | CASSTDRPQETQYF
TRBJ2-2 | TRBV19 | CASSIWDSKNTGELFF
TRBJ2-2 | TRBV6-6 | CASRTGTANTGELFF
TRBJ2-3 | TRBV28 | CASSEAQTSGRPDTQYF
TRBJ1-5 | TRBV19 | CASSIRTENQPQHF
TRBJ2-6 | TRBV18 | CASSPGTGGFGANVLTF
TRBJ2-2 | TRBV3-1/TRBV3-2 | CASRLAGGSGELFF
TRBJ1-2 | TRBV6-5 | CAGQGQALSGYTF
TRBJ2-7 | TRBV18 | CASSLAGGAWEQYF
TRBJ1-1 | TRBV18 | CASSLRASTNTEAFF
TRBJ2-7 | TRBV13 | CASTAQGSNEQYF
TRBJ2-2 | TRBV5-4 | CASSRGQGFPNTGELFF